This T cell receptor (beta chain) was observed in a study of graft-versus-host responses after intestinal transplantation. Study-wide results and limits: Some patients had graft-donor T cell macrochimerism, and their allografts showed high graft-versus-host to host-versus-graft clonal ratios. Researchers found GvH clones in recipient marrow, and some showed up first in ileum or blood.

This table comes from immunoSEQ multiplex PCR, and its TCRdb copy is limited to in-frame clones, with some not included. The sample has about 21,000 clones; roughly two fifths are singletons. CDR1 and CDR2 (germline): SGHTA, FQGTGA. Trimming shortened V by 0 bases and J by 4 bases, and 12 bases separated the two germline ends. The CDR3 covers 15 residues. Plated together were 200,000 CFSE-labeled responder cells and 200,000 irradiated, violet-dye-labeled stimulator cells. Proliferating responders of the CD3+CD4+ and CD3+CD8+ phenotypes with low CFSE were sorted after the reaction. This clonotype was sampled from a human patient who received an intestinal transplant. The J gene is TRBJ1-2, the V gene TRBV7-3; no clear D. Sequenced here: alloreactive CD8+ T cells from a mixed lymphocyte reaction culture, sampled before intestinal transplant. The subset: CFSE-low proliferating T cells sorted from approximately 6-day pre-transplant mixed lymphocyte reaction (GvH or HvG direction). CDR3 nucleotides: TGTGCCAGCAGCTTAACGGCAGGCACCAGCTATGGCTACACCTTC. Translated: CASSLTAGTSYGYTF. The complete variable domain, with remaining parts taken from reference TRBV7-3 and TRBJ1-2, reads GAGVSQTPSNKVTEKGKYVELRCDPISGHTALYWYRQSLGQGPEFLIYFQGTGAADDSGLPNDRFFAVRPEGSVSTLKIQRTERGDSAVYLCASSLTAGTSYGYTFGSGTRLTVV.